This T cell receptor (beta chain) stems from a study of blood T cell repertoires in COVID-19. In germline, CDR1 is SGHTA, CDR2 FQGTGA. The J segment lost 5 bases and the V segment lost 4 bases, leaving 2 bases of the junction unmatched. The CDR3 has 13 amino acids. Per the study methods: Reference gene primer amplification in the assay estimated nucleated cell counts. The protocol was immunoSEQ multiplex PCR, while the TCRdb copy is restricted to in-frame clones and leaves out a portion. That table furnishes V, J and clone size, whereas the DNA furnished D and trimming. The sample has about 83,000 clones; 86% are singletons.

Sequenced sample: peripheral blood. This receptor was taken from a woman of 80 years or more in a cohort sampled during active or convalescent COVID-19. The chain links TRBV7-3 to TRBJ2-5; 9 nucleotides align to TRBD1. CDR3 bases: TGTGCCAGCAGCTCCGGACAGGGGGAGACCCAGTACTTC. Protein: CASSSGQGETQYF.